This T cell receptor (beta chain) appears in the sequencing data of a study of Ad26.COV2.S vaccination and SARS-CoV-2 variants. For the study at large: A participant enrolled in the COV1001 Ad26.COV2.S trial arm provided the sample. In the study, Ad26.COV2.S was injected intramuscularly once, or twice 56 days apart.

Treatment of the sample: some 19 received Ad26.COV2.S at low or high dose, single or two shots; roughly five received placebo; per-sample allocation not given. The study sampled participants on day 63 after the first vaccine or placebo injection. TCRdb keeps only in-frame clones here, not all; method: immunoSEQ multiplex PCR. The table includes approximately 460,000 clones, roughly nine tenths detected once. CDR1 and CDR2 (germline): LNHNV, YYDKDF (reference sequence). CDR3 size: 14 residues. V shed 2 bases and J shed 6 bases, with 10 bases lying between them. Material: peripheral blood, obtained in a trial of Ad26.COV2.S vaccine versus placebo. This TCR was sampled from a person aged 18-60 years who received the Ad26.COV2.S COVID-19 vaccine or a placebo. V usage is TRBV15 and J usage is TRBJ2-2; the D is unclear. The CDR3 DNA sequence: TGTGCCACCAGCAGAAGTGGGCTCTCCGGGGAGCTGTTTTTT. Its protein is CATSRSGLSGELFF.